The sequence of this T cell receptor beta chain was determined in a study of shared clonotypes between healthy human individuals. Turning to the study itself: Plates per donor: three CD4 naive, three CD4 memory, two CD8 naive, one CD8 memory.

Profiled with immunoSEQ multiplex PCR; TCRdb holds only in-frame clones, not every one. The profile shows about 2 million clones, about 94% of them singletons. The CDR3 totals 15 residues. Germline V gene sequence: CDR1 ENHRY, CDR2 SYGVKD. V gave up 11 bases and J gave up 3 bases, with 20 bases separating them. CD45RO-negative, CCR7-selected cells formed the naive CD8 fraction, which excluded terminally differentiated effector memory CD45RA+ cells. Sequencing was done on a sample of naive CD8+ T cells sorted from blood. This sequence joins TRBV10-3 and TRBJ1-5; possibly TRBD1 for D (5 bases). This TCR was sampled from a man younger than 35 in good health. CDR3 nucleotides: TGTGCCTCACTAGCCGGGACGGACGACAATCAGCCCCAGCATTTT. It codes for CASLAGTDDNQPQHF.